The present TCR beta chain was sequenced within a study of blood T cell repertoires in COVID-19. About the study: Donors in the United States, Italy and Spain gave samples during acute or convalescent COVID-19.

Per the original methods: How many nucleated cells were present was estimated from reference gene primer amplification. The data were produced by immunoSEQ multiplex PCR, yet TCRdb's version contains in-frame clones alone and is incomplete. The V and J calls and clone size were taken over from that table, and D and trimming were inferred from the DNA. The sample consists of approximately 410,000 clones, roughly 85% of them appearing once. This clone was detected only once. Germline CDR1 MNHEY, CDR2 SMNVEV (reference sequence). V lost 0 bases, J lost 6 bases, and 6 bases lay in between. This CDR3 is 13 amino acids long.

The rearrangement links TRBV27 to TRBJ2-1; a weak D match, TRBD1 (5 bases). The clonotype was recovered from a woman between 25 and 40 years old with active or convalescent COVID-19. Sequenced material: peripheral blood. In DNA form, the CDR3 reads TGTGCCAGCAGTTTATCAGGGGTCAATGAGCAGTTCTTC. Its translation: CASSLSGVNEQFF.